Listed here are 23 T cell receptor beta chains from one sample, sequenced in a study of metastatic and nonmetastatic thyroid tumors. TCRdb recomputed clones from the PCR reads via MiXCR. The table has 53,000 or so clones, more than 20% seen once. Thyroid surgery was performed in patients who had received no treatment beforehand. The sequenced sample consisted of blood. Receptor source: a female donor with papillary thyroid cancer or a benign thyroid nodule (not recorded which). Some clones in this sample may be carry-over from other donors' samples.

V usage is TRBV4-1 and J usage is TRBJ1-5; no clear D gene. V lost 4 bases and J lost 8, with 12 bases in between. Germline CDR1 and CDR2: MGHRA and YSYEKL. The CDR3 totals 13 residues. The CDR3 DNA reads as TGCGCCAGCAGCCGCCCGGCTGCTAAGCCCCAGCATTTT. Encoded protein: CASSRPAAKPQHF.

This clone has at least ten counts. The V gene is TRBV28, the J gene TRBJ2-7, with D perhaps given as TRBD1 or TRBD2 (5 bases each). Trimming took 5 bases from V and 6 from J, leaving 20 bases between them. The germline V gene encodes CDR1 MDHEN and CDR2 SYDVKM. This CDR3 comprises 15 residues. CDR3 protein: CASSLPGVGGAEQYF. The CDR3 nucleotides are TGTGCCAGCAGTCTTCCCGGGGTAGGTGGGGCCGAGCAGTACTTC.

This chain joins TRBV7-8 and TRBJ1-6; a possible D gene is TRBD1 (5 bases). CDR1 SGHVS and CDR2 FQNEAQ come from the germline V gene. The V end lost 5 bases, the J end lost 6 bases, and 20 bases lay between the germline ends. The CDR3 is made up of 17 amino acids. The CDR3 is CASSPSLQGRFNSPLHF. CDR3 DNA: TGTGCCAGCAGCCCTAGTCTGCAGGGACGCTTTAATTCACCCCTCCACTTT. Full variable domain (rest looked up from reference TRBV7-8 and TRBJ1-6): GAGVSQSPRYKVAKRGQDVALRCDPISGHVSLFWYQQALGQGPEFLTYFQNEAQLDKSGLPSDRFFAERPEGSVSTLKIQRTQQEDSAVYLCASSPSLQGRFNSPLHFGNGTRLTVT.

This clone was observed at least ten times. This chain links TRBV6-1 with TRBJ1-5, with TRBD1 as a possible D gene (5 bases). Germline loops: CDR1 MNHNS, CDR2 SASEGT. V was shortened by 5 bases and J by 7 bases, with 15 bases between the two germline ends. The CDR3 is 14 residues long. CDR3: CASSRTGGRQPQHF. In DNA form, the CDR3 reads TGTGCCAGCAGTCGGACCGGGGGACGGCAGCCCCAGCATTTT.

This clone showed up just a few times. The chain is built from TRBV5-1 and TRBJ1-2; D might be TRBD1 (5 bases). V lost 3 bases and J 4 bases, leaving 13 bases between the germline ends. Germline V gene lookup returns CDR1 SGHRS and CDR2 YFSETQ. The CDR3 loop spans 14 amino acids. The CDR3 nucleotides are TGCGCCAGCAGCTCTGTGCAGGGATCCTATGGCTACACCTTC. Translated: CASSSVQGSYGYTF.

As concerns this clone: A clone one base away is much larger, so this may be a read error. Other DNA sequences in this specimen translate into the identical CDR3. The CDR3 DNA reads as TGTGCCAGCAGCCAGGGCGGCACAGATACTCAGTATTTT. Its translation: CASSQGGTDTQYF. This rearrangement joins TRBV7-2 to TRBJ2-3, with D possibly TRBD1 on 5 matching bases. Per the germline V gene, CDR1 is SGHTA and CDR2 is FQGNSA. The CDR3 runs 13 residues.

There are many counts of this clone. The chain has TRBV5-1 and TRBJ1-1; D is unclear. CDR3 length: 14 residues. Trimming pared 2 bases from V and 1 base from J, leaving 9 bases between. Germline V CDR1 and CDR2: SGHRS, YFSETQ. CDR3: CASSFVRWNTEAFF. The CDR3 nucleotides read TGCGCCAGCAGCTTCGTCCGGTGGAACACTGAAGCTTTCTTT. The full variable domain, with the rest looked up from reference TRBV5-1 and TRBJ1-1, is KAGVTQTPRYLIKTRGQQVTLSCSPISGHRSVSWYQQTPGQGLQFLFEYFSETQRNKGNFPGRFSGRQFSNSRSEMNVSTLELGDSALYLCASSFVRWNTEAFFGQGTRLTVV.

This clone has a count of ten or more. The rearrangement links TRBV7-3 to TRBJ1-1; no firm D call. The V end was cut by 5 bases, the J end by 0 bases, with 7 bases between. Germline V CDR1 and CDR2: SGHTA, FQGTGA. The CDR3 has 13 amino acids. As DNA, the CDR3 is TGTGCCAGCAGCCCGACGGTGAACACTGAAGCTTTCTTT. Amino acid sequence: CASSPTVNTEAFF.

On this clone itself: At one boundary the junction diverges from the germline segment, which might be a read error. The J gene is TRBJ2-2, the V gene TRBV18; the match to TRBD2 covers 7 bases. Germline V lookup: CDR1 KGHSH, CDR2 LQKENI. The CDR3 has 14 residues. Written as DNA, the CDR3 is TGTACCAGCTCACCATGGGAGGGGACCGGGGAGCTGTTTTTT. It codes for CTSSPWEGTGELFF.

This clone was detected many times. This chain uses TRBV28 with TRBJ2-7; D possibly corresponds to TRBD1 (5 bases). The CDR3 is made up of 14 amino acids. CDR1 and CDR2 from the germline V gene are MDHEN and SYDVKM. Trimming shortened V by 10 bases and J by 0 bases, and 16 bases separated the two germline ends. The CDR3 here is CATGIGRDSYEQYF. CDR3 DNA sequence: TGTGCCACAGGGATAGGCAGGGACTCCTACGAGCAGTACTTC.

This clone was recorded at least ten times. The V and J genes are TRBV20-1 and TRBJ2-7, with D perhaps matching TRBD1 (6 bases). V shed 0 bases and J shed 2 bases, with 14 bases lying between them. Germline V gene sequence: CDR1 DFQATT, CDR2 SNEGSKA (reference sequence). This CDR3 spans 15 amino acids. CDR3 sequence (DNA): TGCAGTGCTAGAGATCTAACAGGGCACACCTACGAGCAGTACTTC. It yields the protein CSARDLTGHTYEQYF.

The J gene is TRBJ2-3, the V gene TRBV10-2; 7 nucleotides match TRBD2. Per the germline V gene, CDR1 is WSHSY and CDR2 is SAAADI. The length of the CDR3 is 18 residues. V lost 6 bases, J lost 2 bases, and 17 bases stayed unmatched. The CDR3 nucleotides read TGCGCCAGCAGGACGCGAGAATCTAGCGGTTCTAACACAGATACGCAGTATTTT. Its translation: CASRTRESSGSNTDTQYF.

This clone was seen a few times. The chain links TRBV10-2 to TRBJ2-1; TRBD2 agrees at 7 bases. The CDR3 runs 15 residues. J lost 8 bases, V lost 6 bases, and 13 bases had no gene match. The V gene's germline CDR1 is WSHSY and CDR2 SAAADI. Here the CDR3 DNA reads TGCGCCAGCAGGGCCTGGACTAGATGGGTCGATGAGCAGTTCTTC. It translates to CASRAWTRWVDEQFF.

This clone was detected many times. The rearrangement uses TRBV6-5 and TRBJ2-7; D may correspond to TRBD1 or TRBD2 (5 bases each). The CDR3 length is 15 residues. V dropped 0 bases and J dropped 0 bases, with 9 bases sitting between them. Per the germline V gene, CDR1 is MNHEY and CDR2 is SVGAGI. CDR3 in DNA: TGTGCCAGCAGTTACTCAGGGGAGTCCTCCTACGAGCAGTACTTC. Protein sequence: CASSYSGESSYEQYF.

At least ten counts were recorded for this clone. Since no conserved phenylalanine or tryptophan closes the CDR3, a read error is the likely cause. No DNA is shown, since the ends of the CDR3 on it are uncertain; the CDR3 is the one TCRdb lists. The gene calls are TRBV29-1 and TRBJ2-7; the DNA was not compared with TRBD1, the D call given in the table. CDR1 is SQVTM, CDR2 ANQGSEA, per germline. The CDR3 comprises 13 residues, both ends counted. CDR3 amino acids: CSVVPGGSYEQYL.

The table lists this clone with many counts. The chain joins TRBV2 to TRBJ1-5; TRBD1 agrees at 10 bases. CDR3 length: 15 amino acids. Trimming at V came to 2 bases and at J to 7 bases, leaving 5 bases not matched to a gene. Germline CDR1 and CDR2: SNHLY and FYNNEI. The CDR3, as DNA: TGTGCCAGCAGTGAATGGGGACAGGGGTGGCAGCCCCAGCATTTT. Residues: CASSEWGQGWQPQHF.

About this clone itself: A read error is possible here, since a much larger clone lies one base away. The chain has TRBV20-1 and TRBJ1-1; D might be TRBD1 (6 bases). CDR3 length: 13 residues. Germline V gene sequence: CDR1 DFQATT, CDR2 SNEGSKA (reference sequence). CDR3 in amino acids: CSARRDTNIEAFF. The CDR3 DNA reads as TGCAGTGCTAGACGGGACACAAACATTGAAGCTTTCTTT.

This clone was picked up many times. The V call is TRBV18, the J call TRBJ1-3, with TRBD1 as a possible D gene (6 bases). The V end lost 6 bases, the J end lost 0 bases, and 18 bases lay between the germline ends. The germline gives CDR1 KGHSH, CDR2 LQKENI. The CDR3 is 17 residues long. In nucleotides, the CDR3 is TGTGCCAGCTCCCCCCAAAAGACAGGCGACTCTGGAAACACCATATATTTT. The encoded protein is CASSPQKTGDSGNTIYF.

The table lists this clone with many counts. Other DNA sequences in this sample translate to the same CDR3. The CDR3 loop reads CAISTGQGAPDGYTF. CDR3 DNA: TGTGCCATCAGTACCGGACAAGGGGCGCCCGATGGCTACACCTTC. The chain couples TRBV10-3 to TRBJ1-2; D is perhaps TRBD1 (5 bases). V was pared by 5 bases and J by 6 bases, with 19 bases between. Per the germline V gene, CDR1 is ENHRY and CDR2 is SYGVKD. There are 15 residues in the CDR3.

Worth noting for this clone: The junction and the germline gene differ at one end; a read error may be behind it. The gene calls are TRBV5-6 and TRBJ2-2; weak D call: TRBD1 (6 bases). The CDR3 spans 16 residues. Germline V gene sequence: CDR1 SGHDT, CDR2 YYEEEE. CDR3 sequence reads: CASNLARGWSTGELFF. The CDR3 region has the DNA TGTGCCAGCAACTTGGCCAGGGGTTGGAGCACCGGGGAGCTGTTTTTT. The full variable domain, rest sourced from reference TRBV5-6 and TRBJ2-2, is DAGVTQSPTHLIKTRGQQVTLRCSPKSGHDTVSWYQQALGQGPQFIFQYYEEEERQRGNFPDRFSGHQFPNYSSELNVNALLLGDSALYLCASNLARGWSTGELFFGEGSRLTVL.

The chain carries TRBV6-1 and TRBJ2-7; D tentatively reads TRBD1 or TRBD2 (5 bases each). The V gene lost 4 bases and the J gene lost 4 bases, with 20 bases spanning the gap. The CDR3 totals 16 residues. Germline-derived CDR1 and CDR2 are MNHNS and SASEGT. The CDR3 protein is CASSGGVEKVRYEQYF. DNA for the CDR3: TGTGCCAGCAGTGGAGGGGTGGAGAAAGTGAGGTACGAGCAGTACTTC.

This clone was observed many times. V is TRBV14 and J is TRBJ2-3; TRBD2 matches 15 bases. This CDR3 is built from 19 residues. Germline-derived CDR1 and CDR2 are SGHDN and FVKESK. V gave up 2 bases and J gave up 2 bases; unmatched junction bases: 8. The CDR3: CASSQSPGLAGGLTDTQYF. CDR3 in DNA: TGTGCCAGCAGCCAAAGCCCGGGACTAGCGGGAGGACTCACAGATACGCAGTATTTT.

Comments on this clone: A read error may be the cause here, since a much bigger clone is one base away. The chain employs TRBV4-1 and TRBJ2-1; 8 nucleotides align to TRBD2. With V trimmed by 9 bases and J by 8 bases, 12 bases remained unmatched. Germline lookup yields CDR1 MGHRA and CDR2 YSYEKL. The CDR3 loop spans 14 amino acids. CDR3 amino acids: CASRREVIGDEQFF. The DNA for the CDR3 is TGCGCCAGTAGGCGGGAGGTAATTGGCGATGAGCAGTTCTTC.